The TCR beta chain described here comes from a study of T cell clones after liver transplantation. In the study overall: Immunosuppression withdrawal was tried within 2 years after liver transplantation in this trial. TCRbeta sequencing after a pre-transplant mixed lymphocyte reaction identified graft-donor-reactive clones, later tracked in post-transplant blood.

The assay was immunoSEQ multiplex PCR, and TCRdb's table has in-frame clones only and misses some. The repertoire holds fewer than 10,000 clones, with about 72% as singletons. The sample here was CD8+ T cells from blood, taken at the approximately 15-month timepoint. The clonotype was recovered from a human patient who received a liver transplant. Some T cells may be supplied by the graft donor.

CDR3 residues: CASSIDWGSDEKLFF. DNA for the CDR3: TGTGCCAGTAGTATAGATTGGGGATCTGACGAAAAACTGTTTTTT. The chain recombines TRBV19 with TRBJ1-4, with D uncertain. The V end lost 0 bases, the J end lost 8 bases, and 13 bases lay between the germline ends. The germline V gene has CDR1 LNHDA and CDR2 SQIVND (reference sequence). The CDR3 is 15 amino acids. The full variable domain, rest sourced from reference TRBV19 and TRBJ1-4, is DGGITQSPKYLFRKEGQNVTLSCEQNLNHDAMYWYRQDPGQGLRLIYYSQIVNDFQKGDIAEGYSVSREKKESFPLTVTSAQKNPTAFYLCASSIDWGSDEKLFFGSGTQLSVL.